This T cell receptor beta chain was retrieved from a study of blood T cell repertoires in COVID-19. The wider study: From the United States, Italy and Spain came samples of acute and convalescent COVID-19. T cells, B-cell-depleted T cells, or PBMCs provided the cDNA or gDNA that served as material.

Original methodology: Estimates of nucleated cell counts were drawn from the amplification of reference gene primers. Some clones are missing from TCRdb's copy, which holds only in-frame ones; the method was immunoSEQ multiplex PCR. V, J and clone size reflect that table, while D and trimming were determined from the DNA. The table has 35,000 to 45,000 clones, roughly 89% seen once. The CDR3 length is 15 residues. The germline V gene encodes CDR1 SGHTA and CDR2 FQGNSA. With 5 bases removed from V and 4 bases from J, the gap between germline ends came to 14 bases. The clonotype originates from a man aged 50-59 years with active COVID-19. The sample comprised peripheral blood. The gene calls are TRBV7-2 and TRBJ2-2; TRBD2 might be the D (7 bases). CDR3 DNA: TGTGCCAGCAGCGGGGGGGGGCCTCGCACCGGGGAGCTGTTTTTT. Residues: CASSGGGPRTGELFF.